The 2 T cell receptor beta chains below come from one sample, sequenced in a study of blood T cell repertoires in COVID-19. The assay was immunoSEQ multiplex PCR, and TCRdb's table has in-frame clones only and misses some. The data show over 60,000 clones, around 84% seen once. The sample was peripheral blood. Source of these receptors: a man between 65 and 85 years old with active or convalescent COVID-19.

This sequence joins TRBV18 and TRBJ2-1, with 8 bases that match TRBD2. J was trimmed by 9 bases and V by 3 bases; bases with no gene match: 16. This CDR3 comprises 17 residues. CDR1 is KGHSH and CDR2 is LQKENI in the germline V gene. In nucleotides, the CDR3 is TGTGCCAGCTCACCTAGTAGAGCAAGCGGGAGAGTCATTGAGCAGTTCTTC. Translating it yields CASSPSRASGRVIEQFF.

This rearrangement joins TRBV7-2 to TRBJ2-7, with unresolved D. CDR1 is SGHTA, CDR2 FQGNSA, per germline. The CDR3 is made up of 14 amino acids. The V and J ends lost 2 bases and 7 bases respectively, with 15 bases between them. CDR3 sequence: CASSLSRVFSEQYF. The CDR3 coding sequence is TGTGCCAGCAGCTTAAGCCGCGTCTTCTCAGAGCAGTACTTC.